The rows below give T cell receptor beta chains drawn from one sample of a study of blood T cell repertoires in COVID-19. Profiled with immunoSEQ multiplex PCR; TCRdb holds only in-frame clones, not every one. The sample has fewer than 350,000 clones, approximately 90% seen once. The specimen was PBMCs or T cells enriched from blood (not recorded which). The receptors come from a woman aged 40 to 55 with acute COVID-19. The CDR3 runs from the conserved cysteine through the conserved F or W. A D gene is named only where the DNA matches it firmly. Rows may omit the clone size; those that give it use once, few, many or a size class.

TRBJ2-7	NA	14	TRBV19	NA	CASSIRRPPYEQYF	TGTGCCAGTAGTATCCGGAGGCCACCCTACGAGCAGTACTTC
TRBJ2-1	NA	14	TRBV19	NA	CASSMRAQYNEQFF	TGTGCCAGTAGTATGCGGGCCCAGTACAATGAGCAGTTCTTC
TRBJ2-3	NA	14	TRBV29-1	NA	CSGVDRGPGDTQYF	TGCAGCGGGGTCGATCGTGGTCCCGGAGATACGCAGTATTTT
TRBJ2-3	NA	12	TRBV18	NA	CASSRATDTQYF	TGTGCCAGCTCACGGGCCACAGATACGCAGTATTTT
TRBJ2-7	NA	11	TRBV24-1	NA	CATSWGREQYF	TGTGCCACCAGTTGGGGGCGGGAGCAGTACTTC
TRBJ1-1	NA	13	TRBV19	NA	CASKGRGNTEAFF	TGTGCCAGTAAGGGCAGGGGGAACACTGAAGCTTTCTTT
TRBJ1-6	NA	13	TRBV2	NA	CASSRDFNSPLHF	TGTGCCAGCAGTCGGGACTTTAATTCACCCCTCCACTTT
TRBJ1-3	NA	14	TRBV7-9	TRBD1	CASSSPGQGNTIYF	TGTGCCAGCAGCTCGCCGGGACAGGGAAACACCATATATTTT
TRBJ2-5	NA	14	TRBV5-6	TRBD1	CASSLPDRGETQYF	TGTGCCAGCAGTTTACCCGACAGGGGTGAGACCCAGTACTTC
TRBJ2-7	NA	15	TRBV18	NA	CASSRAIQGNYEQYF	TGTGCCAGCTCACGAGCCATACAGGGTAATTACGAGCAGTACTTC
TRBJ2-7	NA	14	TRBV7-2	TRBD1	CASSMGQGWNEQYF	TGTGCCAGCAGCATGGGACAGGGGTGGAACGAGCAGTACTTC
TRBJ2-1	NA	15	TRBV5-1	TRBD2	CASKTGTSGPNEQFF	TGCGCCAGCAAAACCGGGACTAGCGGTCCCAATGAGCAGTTCTTC
TRBJ1-1	NA	14	TRBV19	TRBD1	CASSAGTGNTEAFF	TGTGCCAGTAGTGCAGGGACAGGGAACACTGAAGCTTTCTTT
TRBJ1-1	once	15	TRBV11-2	NA	CASSPTGQGNTEAFF	TGTGCCAGCAGCCCGACGGGACAAGGGAACACTGAAGCTTTCTTT
TRBJ1-1	NA	16	TRBV6-1	NA	CASSEYYGRVKTEAFF	TGTGCCAGCAGTGAATATTATGGCAGGGTTAAGACTGAAGCTTTCTTT
TRBJ2-3	NA	17	TRBV15	TRBD1	CATSRDRGTGNTDTQYF	TGTGCCACCAGCAGAGATAGGGGGACAGGCAACACAGATACGCAGTATTTT
TRBJ1-1	many	17	TRBV28	NA	CASRVAMTVKMNTEAFF	TGTGCCAGCAGAGTAGCCATGACAGTAAAGATGAACACTGAAGCTTTCTTT
TRBJ2-1	once	17	TRBV3-1/TRBV3-2	TRBD2	CASSQSSGGPIYNEQFF	TGTGCCAGCAGCCAAAGTAGCGGGGGGCCAATCTACAATGAGCAGTTCTTC
TRBJ2-2	few	16	TRBV7-9	TRBD2	CASRPPGLAETGELFF	TGTGCCAGCAGACCCCCGGGACTAGCGGAGACCGGGGAGCTGTTTTTT
TRBJ2-7	NA	15	TRBV5-1	TRBD1	CASSLAGTGGREQYF	TGCGCCAGCAGCTTGGCCGGGACAGGGGGACGGGAGCAGTACTTC
TRBJ2-2	NA	15	TRBV9	NA	CASSLSWAGSGELFF	TGTGCCAGCAGCCTAAGCTGGGCGGGGTCCGGGGAGCTGTTTTTT
TRBJ2-7	NA	13	TRBV19	NA	CASSIRQTDEQYF	TGTGCCAGTAGTATCCGACAGACTGACGAGCAGTACTTC
TRBJ2-2	once	14	TRBV5-1	TRBD2	CASSPGSAGGPLFF	TGCGCCAGCAGCCCTGGGTCCGCGGGGGGACCGCTGTTTTTT
TRBJ1-3	NA	18	TRBV7-3	NA	CASSFLVTSSSSGNTIYF	TGTGCCAGCAGCTTTTTGGTAACATCCTCCTCCTCTGGAAACACCATATATTTT
TRBJ2-7	NA	14	TRBV7-2	NA	CASSGHQGAYEQYF	TGTGCCAGCAGCGGACACCAAGGCGCCTACGAGCAGTACTTC
TRBJ1-3	NA	19	TRBV15	TRBD1	CATSREGGYRGGSGNTIYF	TGTGCCACCAGCAGAGAGGGTGGTTACAGGGGCGGCTCTGGAAACACCATATATTTT
TRBJ2-1	NA	17	TRBV19	TRBD1	CASSTGQGRGSYNEQFF	TGTGCCAGTAGTACGGGACAGGGAAGGGGCTCCTACAATGAGCAGTTCTTC